This T cell receptor (beta chain) was recorded in a study of blood T cell repertoires in COVID-19. Across the study: COVID-19 samples from acute and convalescent phases originated in the United States, Italy and Spain. The cDNA or gDNA used as material had been derived from T cells, B-cell-depleted T cells, or PBMCs.

As processed by the authors: Reference gene primer amplification in the assay estimated nucleated cell counts. Produced via immunoSEQ multiplex PCR; TCRdb's table is partial and in-frame only. V, J and clone size derive from that table, while D and trimming were established from the DNA sequence. Of approximately 94,000 clones in the sample, approximately 86% were seen once. Losses at the gene ends were 0 bases for V and 2 bases for J; bases not matched to a gene: 5. Germline V gives CDR1 MGHRA, CDR2 YSYEKL. CDR3 length: 16 amino acids. The chain recombines TRBV4-1 with TRBJ2-5; 8 positions match TRBD2. Material for sequencing was peripheral blood. The sequence came from a man aged 50-60 years with active or convalescent COVID-19. The CDR3 coding sequence is TGCGCCAGCAGCCAAGATGGGGCTAGCGGGCAAGAGACCCAGTACTTC. It specifies CASSQDGASGQETQYF.